Following are 25 T cell receptor beta chains from one sample sequenced in a study of T cells in Graves' hyperthyroidism and ophthalmopathy. Authors of the study amplified TCR beta CDR3 regions from RNA transcripts. The HTBI primer set served for first-round RT-PCR of the TCR CDR3. TCRdb re-called the multiplex PCR reads with MiXCR, one entry per CDR3 protein. The table has roughly 580,000 distinct CDR3 sequences, about 45% seen once. Sequenced: peripheral blood or thyroid tissue (not recorded which). All receptors derive from a woman younger than 35 with Graves' hyperthyroidism.

V and J are TRBV5-1 and TRBJ1-1; D possibly corresponds to TRBD1 (6 bases). Germline V lookup: CDR1 SGHRS, CDR2 YFSETQ. The CDR3 consists of 13 residues. Deletions cut 1 base from V and 7 bases from J, with 11 bases between. CDR3 nucleotides: TGCGCCAGCAGCTTGACAGGACAGCTTGAAGCTTTCTTT. Translating gives CASSLTGQLEAFF.

Only a few counts were recorded for this clonotype. V is TRBV10-3 and J is TRBJ1-1, with 9 nucleotides matching TRBD1. With 3 bases clipped from V and 1 base from J, the junction kept 6 bases outside the gene matches. The CDR3 spans 16 residues. Germline values: CDR1 ENHRY, CDR2 SYGVKD. CDR3 amino acids: CAISELQGAKNTEAFF. CDR3 DNA: TGTGCCATCAGTGAATTACAGGGGGCGAAGAACACTGAAGCTTTCTTT.

This chain links TRBV5-4 with TRBJ2-3, with D uncertain. V was cut by 4 bases and J by 2 bases, with 5 bases left in between. This CDR3 spans 12 amino acids. Germline V gives CDR1 SGHNT, CDR2 YYREEE (reference sequence). The CDR3 DNA follows: TGTGCCAGCAGCACCCCCACAGATACGCAGTATTTT. Protein: CASSTPTDTQYF. Full variable domain (missing parts from reference TRBV5-4 and TRBJ2-3): ETGVTQSPTHLIKTRGQQVTLRCSSQSGHNTVSWYQQALGQGPQFIFQYYREEENGRGNFPPRFSGLQFPNYSSELNVNALELDDSALYLCASSTPTDTQYFGPGTRLTVL.

This clonotype was found many times. The chain employs TRBV15 and TRBJ2-5, with 14 nucleotides matching TRBD2. Germline assignment: CDR1 LNHNV and CDR2 YYDKDF (reference sequence). The CDR3 extends over 15 amino acids. V lost 4 bases and J lost 4; bases outside the gene matches: 2. CDR3 nucleotides: TGTGCCACCAGCAACGGACTAGCGGGAGGAGAGACCCAGTACTTC. Amino acid sequence: CATSNGLAGGETQYF.

The chain combines TRBV7-9 with TRBJ2-5; TRBD2 matches at 14 bases. The V segment lost 5 bases and the J segment 5 bases; nucleotides outside the gene matches: 10. In germline, CDR1 is SEHNR, CDR2 FQNEAQ (reference sequence). CDR3 length equals 17 residues. CDR3 DNA sequence: TGTGCCAGCAGCATTATCCCGGGACTAGCGGGGGTTGAGACCCAGTACTTC. It encodes CASSIIPGLAGVETQYF.

The V and J genes are TRBV29-1 and TRBJ2-1, with unresolved D. Germline assignment: CDR1 SQVTM and CDR2 ANQGSEA. The CDR3 runs 12 residues. The ends were cut back, 8 bases at V and 6 bases at J, with 14 bases in the middle. CDR3 in amino acids: CSPEGVVNEQFF. The CDR3 DNA reads TGCAGCCCTGAAGGTGTCGTCAATGAGCAGTTCTTC.

This chain uses TRBV19 with TRBJ1-1; no firm D call. Germline V gene data show CDR1 as LNHDA and CDR2 as SQIVND (reference sequence). The CDR3 spans 16 residues. V lost 0 bases, J lost 1 base, and 12 bases lay in between. This chain's CDR3 is CASSIDGGRQNTEAFF. The CDR3 DNA reads TGTGCCAGTAGTATAGATGGTGGGCGGCAGAACACTGAAGCTTTCTTT. The whole variable domain, filled in from reference TRBV19 and TRBJ1-1, reads DGGITQSPKYLFRKEGQNVTLSCEQNLNHDAMYWYRQDPGQGLRLIYYSQIVNDFQKGDIAEGYSVSREKKESFPLTVTSAQKNPTAFYLCASSIDGGRQNTEAFFGQGTRLTVV.

This chain links TRBV15 with TRBJ2-6, with D possibly being TRBD1 (6 bases). Trimming stripped 0 bases from V and 4 bases from J, with 10 bases between. CDR3 length: 16 residues. Looked up from germline, CDR1 is LNHNV and CDR2 is YYDKDF (reference sequence). This chain's CDR3 is CATSRDFGTGANVLTF. The CDR3 nucleotides are TGTGCCACCAGCAGAGATTTTGGGACAGGGGCCAACGTCCTGACTTTC.

The chain combines TRBV25-1 with TRBJ1-6, with unresolved D. CDR3 length: 14 residues. Germline values: CDR1 MGHDK, CDR2 SYGVNS. V lost 8 bases, J lost 7 bases, and 15 bases lay in between. CDR3 in DNA: TGTGCCAGCTCACTTGGCAGACAAAATTCACCCCTCCACTTT. This sequence encodes CASSLGRQNSPLHF.

At least ten counts were recorded for this clonotype. CDR3 nucleotide sequence: TGTGCCAGCAGTACTGACAGGGTGGATAATCAGCCCCAGCATTTT. Translated: CASSTDRVDNQPQHF. The gene calls are TRBV2 and TRBJ1-5; 7 bases agree with TRBD1. CDR1 and CDR2 (germline): SNHLY, FYNNEI. This CDR3 is 15 amino acids long. The V gene end was trimmed by 5 bases and the J gene end by 4 bases; junction bases not matched to a gene: 8.

The chain employs TRBV15 and TRBJ1-3, with TRBD1 matching over 8 bases. V shed 3 bases and J 2 bases; nucleotides not matched to a gene: 3. The CDR3 extends over 15 amino acids. Germline loops: CDR1 LNHNV, CDR2 YYDKDF (reference sequence). CDR3 protein: CATSRATGAGNTIYF. The DNA of the CDR3 is TGTGCCACCAGCAGGGCGACAGGGGCTGGAAACACCATATATTTT.

There are many counts of this clonotype. The chain uses TRBV7-8 and TRBJ1-2, with a tentative D call TRBD1 (5 bases). Germline-derived CDR1 and CDR2 are SGHVS and FQNEAQ. V was cut by 2 bases and J by 3 bases, with 19 bases left in between. The CDR3 sequence is 17 residues long. CDR3 nucleotides: TGTGCCAGCAGCTTACTAACAGGCCGGAATGGGGACTATGGCTACACCTTC. Translation: CASSLLTGRNGDYGYTF. Full variable domain (missing parts from reference TRBV7-8 and TRBJ1-2): GAGVSQSPRYKVAKRGQDVALRCDPISGHVSLFWYQQALGQGPEFLTYFQNEAQLDKSGLPSDRFFAERPEGSVSTLKIQRTQQEDSAVYLCASSLLTGRNGDYGYTFGSGTRLTVV.

There are many counts of this clonotype. The chain recombines TRBV9 with TRBJ1-5, with TRBD1 as a possible D gene (6 bases). Germline-derived CDR1 and CDR2 are SGDLS and YYNGEE. This CDR3 is 15 amino acids long. Trimming shortened V by 2 bases and J by 5 bases, and 14 bases separated the two germline ends. The CDR3 region has the DNA TGTGCCAGCAGCGTGTCGCCGGACAGACATCAGCCCCAGCATTTT. Translating it yields CASSVSPDRHQPQHF.

The rearrangement uses TRBV10-3 and TRBJ2-7, with 11 bases that match TRBD2. This CDR3 is 14 amino acids long. Germline V gives CDR1 ENHRY, CDR2 SYGVKD. V lost 7 bases to trimming and J lost 4 bases; unmatched junction nucleotides: 6. The CDR3: CAITPGLAEYEQYF. The CDR3 DNA sequence: TGTGCCATCACTCCGGGACTAGCGGAGTACGAGCAGTACTTC.

In regard to this clonotype: A much bigger clone sits one base away, suggesting this may be a read error. This CDR3 reads CASSTHEQYF. The CDR3 DNA reads TGTGCCAGCAGCACCCACGAGCAGTACTTC. The chain couples TRBV7-3 to TRBJ2-7; no reliable D call. The CDR3 loop spans 10 amino acids. Germline V lookup: CDR1 SGHTA, CDR2 FQGTGA. V lost 5 bases and J 5 bases, leaving 4 bases between the germline ends.

For this clonotype: A read error is possible here, since a much larger clone lies one base away. V gene TRBV3-1 combines with J gene TRBJ2-5; D is uncertain. Between the trimmed V and J ends, which lost 4 bases and 7 bases, there was a span of 10 bases. The CDR3 length is 12 residues. Germline-derived CDR1 and CDR2 are LGHDT and YNNKEL (reference sequence). CDR3 amino acids: CASSPQSGTQYF. The CDR3 nucleotides are TGTGCCAGCAGCCCACAATCGGGGACCCAGTACTTC.

This clonotype turned up a few times. The chain couples TRBV20-1 to TRBJ2-7; maybe TRBD1 (6 bases). The CDR3 consists of 12 residues. CDR1 and CDR2 from the germline V gene are DFQATT and SNEGSKA (reference sequence). V was shortened by 5 bases and J by 7 bases, with 15 bases between the two germline ends. CDR3 bases: TGCAGTGCTCGGACAGTCTCTTGGGAGCAGTACTTC. Protein sequence: CSARTVSWEQYF.

In this sample, this clonotype turned up a few times. The J gene is TRBJ2-3, the V gene TRBV29-1; D is unresolved. The CDR3 runs to 13 residues. Germline lookup yields CDR1 SQVTM and CDR2 ANQGSEA. Trimming cost V 2 bases and J 0 bases, with 6 bases left between them. CDR3 coding DNA: TGCAGCGTTGAAAAAGGGAGCACAGATACGCAGTATTTT. Translation gives CSVEKGSTDTQYF.

The table lists this clonotype with many counts. V gene TRBV7-8 combines with J gene TRBJ2-7, with 7 bases fitting TRBD2. This CDR3 contains 15 residues. With V trimmed by 5 bases and J by 4 bases, 11 bases remained unmatched. From germline, CDR1 is SGHVS and CDR2 FQNEAQ. The CDR3 spells CASSLTELADYEQYF. The DNA for the CDR3 is TGTGCCAGCAGCCTAACTGAGCTAGCGGATTACGAGCAGTACTTC. The full variable domain, in which reference TRBV7-8 and TRBJ2-7 provide the parts outside the CDR3, is GAGVSQSPRYKVAKRGQDVALRCDPISGHVSLFWYQQALGQGPEFLTYFQNEAQLDKSGLPSDRFFAERPEGSVSTLKIQRTQQEDSAVYLCASSLTELADYEQYFGPGTRLTVT.

The J gene is TRBJ1-6, the V gene TRBV6-1, with 7 positions matching TRBD1. Unmatched junction bases numbered 5, after V lost 6 bases and J lost 0 bases. The CDR3 is 16 amino acids. Germline loops: CDR1 MNHNS, CDR2 SASEGT. This CDR3 is CASRQGLGSYNSPLHF. CDR3 nucleotide sequence: TGTGCCAGCAGACAGGGGTTGGGCTCCTATAATTCACCCCTCCACTTT.

The chain employs TRBV29-1 and TRBJ1-2, with D unclear. Trimming stripped 0 bases from V and 2 bases from J, with 7 bases between. The CDR3 loop spans 13 amino acids. Germline V gene lookup returns CDR1 SQVTM and CDR2 ANQGSEA. The CDR3 bases are TGCAGCGTTGAAGATGGGAGGAACTATGGCTACACCTTC. Its translation: CSVEDGRNYGYTF.

V gene TRBV2 combines with J gene TRBJ1-1; 10 nucleotides align to TRBD1. The CDR3 extends over 16 amino acids. Germline V gene data show CDR1 as SNHLY and CDR2 as FYNNEI. V shed 10 bases and J 3 bases; nucleotides not matched to a gene: 14. The CDR3 is CATNRGQGIRDTEAFF. The CDR3 DNA reads TGTGCCACGAACCGGGGACAGGGGATTCGGGACACTGAAGCTTTCTTT.

The V and J genes are TRBV7-3 and TRBJ2-2, with 7 bases that match TRBD2. With 3 bases clipped from V and 4 bases from J, the junction kept 5 bases outside the gene matches. The germline gives CDR1 SGHTA, CDR2 FQGTGA. This CDR3 is 15 amino acids long. The CDR3 here is CASSFGGGSTGELFF. CDR3 DNA: TGTGCCAGCAGCTTCGGGGGAGGGAGCACCGGGGAGCTGTTTTTT.

Remarks on this clonotype: Germline is not matched at one junction end, which may reflect a read error. The chain is built from TRBV15 and TRBJ1-5; the D gene is possibly TRBD1 (5 bases). The CDR3 runs 14 residues. The germline CDR1 and CDR2 sequences are LNHNV and YYDKDF (reference sequence). As DNA, the CDR3 is TGCGCCAGCAGCCATTCCAGGGACAATCAGCCCCAGCATTTT. Amino acid sequence: CASSHSRDNQPQHF. Complete variable domain (other parts from reference TRBV15 and TRBJ1-5): DAMVIQNPRYQVTQFGKPVTLSCSQTLNHNVMYWYQQKSSQAPKLLFHYYDKDFNNEADTPDNFQSRRPNTSFCFLDIRSPGLGDTAMYLCASSHSRDNQPQHFGDGTRLSIL.

This clonotype appeared once. CDR3 bases: TGTGCCAGCAGCTTGGTAGGGGGATCTTGGCCTGGGGAGCTGTTTTTT. Its protein is CASSLVGGSWPGELFF. The rearrangement links TRBV7-9 to TRBJ2-2, with D possibly TRBD1 on 6 matching bases. The V and J ends lost 3 bases and 8 bases respectively, with 19 bases between them. Per the germline V gene, CDR1 is SEHNR and CDR2 is FQNEAQ (reference sequence). The CDR3 loop spans 16 amino acids.